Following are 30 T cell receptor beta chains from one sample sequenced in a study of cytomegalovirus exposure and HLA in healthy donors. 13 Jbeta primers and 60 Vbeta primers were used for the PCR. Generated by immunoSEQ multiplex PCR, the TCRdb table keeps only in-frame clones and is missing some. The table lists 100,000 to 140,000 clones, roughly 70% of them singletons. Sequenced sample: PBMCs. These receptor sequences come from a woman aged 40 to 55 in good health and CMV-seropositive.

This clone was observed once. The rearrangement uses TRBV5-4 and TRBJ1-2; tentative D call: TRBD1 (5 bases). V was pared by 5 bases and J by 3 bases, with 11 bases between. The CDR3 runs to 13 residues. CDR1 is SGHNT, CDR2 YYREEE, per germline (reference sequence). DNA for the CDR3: TGTGCCAGCAGTGGGTCGGGGGACTATGGCTACACCTTC. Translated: CASSGSGDYGYTF.

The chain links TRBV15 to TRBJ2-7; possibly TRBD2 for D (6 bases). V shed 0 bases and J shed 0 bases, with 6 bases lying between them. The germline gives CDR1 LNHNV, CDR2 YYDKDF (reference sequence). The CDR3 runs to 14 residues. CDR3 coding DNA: TGTGCCACCAGCAGAGAGGGGGGCTCCTACGAGCAGTACTTC. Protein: CATSREGGSYEQYF.

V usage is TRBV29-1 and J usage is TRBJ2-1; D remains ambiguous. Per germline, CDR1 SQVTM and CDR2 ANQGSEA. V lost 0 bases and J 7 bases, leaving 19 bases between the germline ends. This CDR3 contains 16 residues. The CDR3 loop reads CSVEDGKIETRNEQFF. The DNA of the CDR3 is TGCAGCGTTGAAGACGGAAAGATAGAGACGAGGAATGAGCAGTTCTTC.

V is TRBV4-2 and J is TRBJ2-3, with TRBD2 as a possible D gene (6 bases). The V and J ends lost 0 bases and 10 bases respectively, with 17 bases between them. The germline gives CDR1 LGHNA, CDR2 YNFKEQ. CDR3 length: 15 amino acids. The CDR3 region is CASSQDLGVKRAQYF. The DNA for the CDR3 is TGTGCCAGCAGCCAAGATCTCGGTGTGAAGCGGGCGCAGTATTTT.

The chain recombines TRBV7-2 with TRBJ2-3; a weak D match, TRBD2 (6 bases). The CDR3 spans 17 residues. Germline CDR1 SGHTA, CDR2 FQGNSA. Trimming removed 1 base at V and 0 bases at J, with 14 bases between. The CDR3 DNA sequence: TGTGCCAGCAGCTTAGGACTAGGGATTTCTAGCACAGATACGCAGTATTTT. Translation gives CASSLGLGISSTDTQYF. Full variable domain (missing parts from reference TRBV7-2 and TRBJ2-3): GAGVSQSPSNKVTEKGKDVELRCDPISGHTALYWYRQSLGQGLEFLIYFQGNSAPDKSGLPSDRFSAERTGGSVSTLTIQRTQQEDSAVYLCASSLGLGISSTDTQYFGPGTRLTVL.

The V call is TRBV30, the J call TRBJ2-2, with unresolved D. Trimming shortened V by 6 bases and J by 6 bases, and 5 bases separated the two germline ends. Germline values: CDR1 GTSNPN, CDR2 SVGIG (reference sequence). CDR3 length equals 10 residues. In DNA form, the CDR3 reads TGTGCCTGTCTCGCCGGGGAGCTGTTTTTT. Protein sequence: CACLAGELFF.

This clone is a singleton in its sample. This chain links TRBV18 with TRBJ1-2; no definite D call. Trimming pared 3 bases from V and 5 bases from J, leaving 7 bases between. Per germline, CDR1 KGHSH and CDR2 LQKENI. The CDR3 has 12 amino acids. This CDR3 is CASSPQAYGYTF. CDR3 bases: TGTGCCAGCTCACCGCAGGCATATGGCTACACCTTC.

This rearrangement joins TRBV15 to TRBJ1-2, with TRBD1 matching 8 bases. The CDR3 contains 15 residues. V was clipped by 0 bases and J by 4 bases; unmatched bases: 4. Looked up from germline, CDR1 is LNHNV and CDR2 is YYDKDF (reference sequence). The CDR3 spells CATSRDRGRGYGYTF. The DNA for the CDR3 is TGTGCCACCAGCAGAGACAGGGGGCGCGGCTATGGCTACACCTTC.

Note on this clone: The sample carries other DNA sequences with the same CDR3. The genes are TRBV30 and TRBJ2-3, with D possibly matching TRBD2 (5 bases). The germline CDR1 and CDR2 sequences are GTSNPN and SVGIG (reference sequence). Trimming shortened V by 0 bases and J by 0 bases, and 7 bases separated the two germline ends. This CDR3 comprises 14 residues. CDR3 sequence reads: CAWSVGGSTDTQYF. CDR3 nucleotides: TGTGCCTGGAGTGTAGGCGGGAGCACAGATACGCAGTATTTT.

The CDR3 here is CASSDGGTGRAYGYTF. CDR3 DNA: TGTGCCAGCAGTGATGGGGGGACAGGGAGGGCCTATGGCTACACCTTC. The chain joins TRBV2 to TRBJ1-2, with 9 bases lining up with TRBD1. Losses at the gene ends were 3 bases for V and 4 bases for J; bases not matched to a gene: 9. In germline, CDR1 is SNHLY, CDR2 FYNNEI. This CDR3 is built from 16 residues.

The CDR3 DNA is TGTGCCAGTAGCCTGAACGGGCAAGAGACCCAGTACTTC. Its translation is CASSLNGQETQYF. The rearrangement joins TRBV19 to TRBJ2-5; D remains unclear. CDR3 size: 13 residues. Germline values: CDR1 LNHDA, CDR2 SQIVND (reference sequence). The V and J ends lost 6 bases and 2 bases respectively, with 10 bases between them.

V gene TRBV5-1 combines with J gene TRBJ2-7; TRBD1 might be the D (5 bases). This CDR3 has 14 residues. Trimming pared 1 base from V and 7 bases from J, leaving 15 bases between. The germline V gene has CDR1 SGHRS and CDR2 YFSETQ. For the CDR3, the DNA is TGCGCCAGCAGCTTGAGGCTAGGGGCGTGGGAGCAGTACTTC. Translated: CASSLRLGAWEQYF.

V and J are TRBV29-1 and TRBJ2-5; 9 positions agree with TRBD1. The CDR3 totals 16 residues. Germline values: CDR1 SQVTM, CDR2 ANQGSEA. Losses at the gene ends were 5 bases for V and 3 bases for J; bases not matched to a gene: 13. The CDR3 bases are TGCAGCGTTCTACCCGGGGCAACAGGGGGCGAAGAGACCCAGTACTTC. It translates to CSVLPGATGGEETQYF.

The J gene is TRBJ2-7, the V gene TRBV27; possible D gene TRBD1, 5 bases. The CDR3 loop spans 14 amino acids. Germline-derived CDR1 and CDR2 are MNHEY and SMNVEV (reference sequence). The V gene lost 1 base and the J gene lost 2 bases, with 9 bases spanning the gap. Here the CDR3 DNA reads TGTGCCAGCAGTTTATATCTAGGGGCCTACGAGCAGTACTTC. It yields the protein CASSLYLGAYEQYF.

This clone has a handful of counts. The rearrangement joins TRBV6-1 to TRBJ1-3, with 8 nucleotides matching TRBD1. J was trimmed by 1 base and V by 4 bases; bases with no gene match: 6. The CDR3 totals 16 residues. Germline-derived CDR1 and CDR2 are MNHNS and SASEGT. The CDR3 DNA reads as TGTGCCAGCAGTGCCGGGACAGGAGGATCTGGAAACACCATATATTTT. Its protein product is CASSAGTGGSGNTIYF.

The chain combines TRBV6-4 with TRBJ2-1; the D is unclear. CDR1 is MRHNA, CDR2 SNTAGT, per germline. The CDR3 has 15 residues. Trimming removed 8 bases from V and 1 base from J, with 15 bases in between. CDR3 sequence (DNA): TGTGCCAGCGCGGAAACCTTTGATTCCTACAATGAGCAGTTCTTC. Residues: CASAETFDSYNEQFF.

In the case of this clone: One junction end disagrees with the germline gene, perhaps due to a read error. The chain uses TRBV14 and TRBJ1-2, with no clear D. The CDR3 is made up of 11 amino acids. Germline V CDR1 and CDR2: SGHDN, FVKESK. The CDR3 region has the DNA TGTGCCAGCAGCCAAGCTGGCCACGGGTCCTTC. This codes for CASSQAGHGSF.

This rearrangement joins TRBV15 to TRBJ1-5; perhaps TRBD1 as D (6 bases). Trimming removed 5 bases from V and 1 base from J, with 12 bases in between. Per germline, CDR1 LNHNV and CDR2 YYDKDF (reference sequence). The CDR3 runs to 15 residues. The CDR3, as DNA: TGTGCCACCAGCGAGGGAGGGGGAAGCAATCAGCCCCAGCATTTT. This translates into CATSEGGGSNQPQHF.

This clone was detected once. CDR3 sequence: CAWTRDSRKATNEKLFF. DNA for the CDR3: TGTGCCTGGACTAGGGACAGCCGGAAGGCGACTAATGAAAAACTGTTTTTT. The chain employs TRBV30 and TRBJ1-4; 7 bases match TRBD1. With 4 bases clipped from V and 2 bases from J, the junction kept 13 bases outside the gene matches. The CDR3 runs to 17 residues. The germline V gene encodes CDR1 GTSNPN and CDR2 SVGIG (reference sequence).

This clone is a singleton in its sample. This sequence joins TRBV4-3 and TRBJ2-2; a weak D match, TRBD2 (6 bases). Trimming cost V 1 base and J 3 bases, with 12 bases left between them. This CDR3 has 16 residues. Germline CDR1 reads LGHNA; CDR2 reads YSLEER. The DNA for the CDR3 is TGCGCCAGCAGCCAAGCACGCGGGGCCGACACCGGGGAGCTGTTTTTT. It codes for CASSQARGADTGELFF.

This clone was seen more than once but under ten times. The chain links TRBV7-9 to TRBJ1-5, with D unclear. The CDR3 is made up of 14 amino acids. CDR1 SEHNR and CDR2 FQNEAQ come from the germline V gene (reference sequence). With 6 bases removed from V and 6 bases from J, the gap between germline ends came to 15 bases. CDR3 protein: CASSSTGEGQPQHF. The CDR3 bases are TGTGCCAGCAGTTCGACCGGGGAGGGTCAGCCCCAGCATTTT.

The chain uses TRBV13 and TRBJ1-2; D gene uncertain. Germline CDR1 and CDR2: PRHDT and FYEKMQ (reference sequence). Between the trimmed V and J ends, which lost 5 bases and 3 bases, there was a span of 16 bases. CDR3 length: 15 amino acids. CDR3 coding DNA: TGTGCCAGCAGCCTATATCGGGGATCGGACTATGGCTACACCTTC. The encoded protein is CASSLYRGSDYGYTF.

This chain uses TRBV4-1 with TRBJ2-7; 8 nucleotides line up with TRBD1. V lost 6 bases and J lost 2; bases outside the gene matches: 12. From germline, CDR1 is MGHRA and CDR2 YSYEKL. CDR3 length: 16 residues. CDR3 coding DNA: TGCGCCAGCAGTCCAAGTTCTACAGGGGGTCCCTACGAGCAGTACTTC. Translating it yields CASSPSSTGGPYEQYF.

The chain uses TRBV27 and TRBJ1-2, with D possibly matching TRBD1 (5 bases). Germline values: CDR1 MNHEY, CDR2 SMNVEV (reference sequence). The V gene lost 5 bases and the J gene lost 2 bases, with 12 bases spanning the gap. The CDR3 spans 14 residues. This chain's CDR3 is CASSLGHGNYGYTF. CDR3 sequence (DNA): TGTGCCAGCAGTCTCGGACATGGGAACTATGGCTACACCTTC.

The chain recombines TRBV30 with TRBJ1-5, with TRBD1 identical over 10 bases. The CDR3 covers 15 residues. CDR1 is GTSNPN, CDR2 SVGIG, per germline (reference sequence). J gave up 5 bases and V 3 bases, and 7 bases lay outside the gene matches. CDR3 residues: CAWRPTGGRDQPQHF. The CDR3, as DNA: TGTGCCTGGAGACCGACAGGGGGCAGGGATCAGCCCCAGCATTTT.

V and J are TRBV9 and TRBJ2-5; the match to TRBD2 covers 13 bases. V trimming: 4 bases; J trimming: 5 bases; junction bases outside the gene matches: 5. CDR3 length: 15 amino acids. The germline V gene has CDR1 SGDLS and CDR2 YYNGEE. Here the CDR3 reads CASSLSTSGGETQYF. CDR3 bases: TGTGCCAGCAGCCTATCGACTAGCGGGGGGGAGACCCAGTACTTC.

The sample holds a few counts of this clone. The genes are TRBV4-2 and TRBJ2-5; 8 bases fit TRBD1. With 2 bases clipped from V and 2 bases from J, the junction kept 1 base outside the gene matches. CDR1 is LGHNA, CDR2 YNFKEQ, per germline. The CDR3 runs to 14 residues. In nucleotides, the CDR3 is TGTGCCAGCAGCCAAAGACAGGGGCAAGAGACCCAGTACTTC. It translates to CASSQRQGQETQYF.

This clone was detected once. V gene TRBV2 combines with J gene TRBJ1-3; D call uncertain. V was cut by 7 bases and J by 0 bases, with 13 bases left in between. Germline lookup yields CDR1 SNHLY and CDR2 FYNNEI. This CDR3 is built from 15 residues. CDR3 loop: CASTEGLYSGNTIYF. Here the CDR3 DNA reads TGTGCCAGCACCGAAGGACTGTACTCTGGAAACACCATATATTTT. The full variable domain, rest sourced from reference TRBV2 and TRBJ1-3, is EPEVTQTPSHQVTQMGQEVILRCVPISNHLYFYWYRQILGQKVEFLVSFYNNEISEKSEIFDDQFSVERPDGSNFTLKIRSTKLEDSAMYFCASTEGLYSGNTIYFGEGSWLTVV.

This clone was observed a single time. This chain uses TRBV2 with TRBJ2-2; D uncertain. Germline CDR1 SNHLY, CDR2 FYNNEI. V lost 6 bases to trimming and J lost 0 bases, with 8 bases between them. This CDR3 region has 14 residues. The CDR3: CASRENTNTGELFF. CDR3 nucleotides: TGTGCCAGCAGAGAGAATACGAACACCGGGGAGCTGTTTTTT.

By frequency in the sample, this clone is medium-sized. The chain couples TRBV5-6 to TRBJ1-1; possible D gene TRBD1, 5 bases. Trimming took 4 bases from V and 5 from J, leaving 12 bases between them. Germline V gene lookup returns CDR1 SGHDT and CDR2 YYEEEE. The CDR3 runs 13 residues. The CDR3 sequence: CASSPAAGTEAFF. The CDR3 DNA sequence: TGTGCCAGCAGCCCCGCGGCAGGGACTGAAGCTTTCTTT.